Below, 10 T cell receptor beta chains from the same sample are listed, as sequenced in a study of early T cells in non-severe SARS-CoV-2 infection. TCRdb reprocessed the 5' RACE reads via MiXCR and lists one record per CDR3 protein. This table holds more than 65,000 distinct CDR3 sequences, 13% to 15% found once. The sequencing here drew on whole blood, taken at baseline. These receptors were collected from an adult who was a healthcare worker with PCR-confirmed SARS-CoV-2 infection or an uninfected control (not recorded which).

This clonotype was detected only a few times. The chain links TRBV5-1 to TRBJ1-5; D is unresolved. Germline CDR1 and CDR2: SGHRS and YFSETQ. The ends were cut back, 0 bases at V and 1 base at J, with 5 bases in the middle. The CDR3 length is 14 residues. The DNA of the CDR3 is TGCGCCAGCAGCTTGGGAAGAAGCAATCAGCCCCAGCATTTT. Translation gives CASSLGRSNQPQHF.

V is TRBV27 and J is TRBJ2-7, with 11 bases matching TRBD2. Trimming took 6 bases from V and 3 from J; bases not matched to a gene: 19. The CDR3 runs to 19 residues. The germline V gene has CDR1 MNHEY and CDR2 SMNVEV (reference sequence). CDR3 sequence: CASSFSGRAFEKPDYEQYF. The CDR3 coding sequence is TGTGCCAGCAGCTTTAGCGGGAGGGCCTTTGAGAAGCCCGACTACGAGCAGTACTTC.

This chain links TRBV7-2 with TRBJ2-7; the match to TRBD2 covers 7 bases. The CDR3 spans 13 residues. Germline lookup yields CDR1 SGHTA and CDR2 FQGNSA. The V gene end was trimmed by 7 bases and the J gene end by 3 bases; junction bases not matched to a gene: 6. The CDR3 nucleotides read TGTGCCAGCATGGGCGGGAGTGTCTACGAGCAGTACTTC. Translation gives CASMGGSVYEQYF. The variable domain in full, completed from reference TRBV7-2 and TRBJ2-7, reads GAGVSQSPSNKVTEKGKDVELRCDPISGHTALYWYRQSLGQGLEFLIYFQGNSAPDKSGLPSDRFSAERTGGSVSTLTIQRTQQEDSAVYLCASMGGSVYEQYFGPGTRLTVT.

This clonotype was observed at least ten times. This chain uses TRBV12-3 or TRBV12-4 with TRBJ1-1; TRBD1 aligns across 8 bases. With V trimmed by 8 bases and J by 0 bases, 14 bases remained unmatched. The CDR3 contains 17 residues. The CDR3 bases are TGTGCCAGCGTAAGCACCGGGACAGGTTTCATGAACACTGAAGCTTTCTTT. Amino acid sequence: CASVSTGTGFMNTEAFF.

Many counts were recorded for this clonotype. CDR3 sequence reads: CASSRRGAGGPSGQETQYF. CDR3 sequence (DNA): TGTGCCAGCAGCCGACGAGGAGCGGGAGGGCCCTCGGGACAAGAGACCCAGTACTTC. The chain has TRBV7-6 and TRBJ2-5, with TRBD2 matching 10 bases. Trimming removed 5 bases from V and 2 bases from J; junction bases left unmatched: 17. This CDR3 has 19 amino acids. Germline CDR1 reads SGHVS; CDR2 reads FNYEAQ. The full variable domain, rest sourced from reference TRBV7-6 and TRBJ2-5, is GAGVSQSPRYKVTKRGQDVALRCDPISGHVSLYWYRQALGQGPEFLTYFNYEAQQDKSGLPNDRFSAERPEGSISTLTIQRTEQRDSAMYRCASSRRGAGGPSGQETQYFGPGTRLLVL.

This clonotype has a single count. This may stem from a read error, because a much larger clone lies one nucleotide away. This chain uses TRBV7-3 with TRBJ2-1; TRBD2 matches 11 bases. The germline CDR1 and CDR2 sequences are SGHTA and FQGTGA. The CDR3 length is 15 residues. CDR3 region: CVSSPGTSGYNEQFF. For the CDR3, the DNA is TGTGTCAGCAGCCCCGGGACTAGCGGCTACAATGAGCAGTTCTTC.

This clonotype was counted only a few times. This rearrangement joins TRBV20-1 to TRBJ2-3, with 10 bases identical to TRBD1. From germline, CDR1 is DFQATT and CDR2 SNEGSKA (reference sequence). The CDR3 is 13 residues long. V shed 6 bases, J shed 6 bases, and the junction held 6 bases outside the gene matches. The CDR3 DNA reads TGCAGTGCCAGACAGGGGGCGCTGGATACGCAGTATTTT. Translated: CSARQGALDTQYF.

The chain combines TRBV4-1 with TRBJ2-2, with D possibly matching TRBD1 (5 bases). Trimming left V 3 bases short and J 1 base short, with 12 bases between. This CDR3 comprises 16 residues. Germline values: CDR1 MGHRA, CDR2 YSYEKL. CDR3 sequence (DNA): TGCGCCAGCAGCCAGACGACCCAGGGGAACACCGGGGAGCTGTTTTTT. Translated: CASSQTTQGNTGELFF.

For the CDR3, the DNA is TGTGCCAGCTCACCTCTGGGACTAGCGGGAGACGAGCAGTACTTC. Translated: CASSPLGLAGDEQYF. The chain employs TRBV18 and TRBJ2-7; the match to TRBD2 covers 14 bases. V was pared by 3 bases and J by 5 bases, with 3 bases of the junction left unmatched. The CDR3 runs 15 residues. Germline V gene data show CDR1 as KGHSH and CDR2 as LQKENI.

V usage is TRBV7-9 and J usage is TRBJ1-1; D might be TRBD1 (5 bases). The CDR3 totals 13 residues. CDR1 is SEHNR, CDR2 FQNEAQ, per germline (reference sequence). The V end lost 3 bases, the J end lost 5 bases, and 10 bases lay between the germline ends. The CDR3 DNA follows: TGTGCCAGCAGCTTGTGGTCAGGGACTGAAGCTTTCTTT. It is translated as CASSLWSGTEAFF.